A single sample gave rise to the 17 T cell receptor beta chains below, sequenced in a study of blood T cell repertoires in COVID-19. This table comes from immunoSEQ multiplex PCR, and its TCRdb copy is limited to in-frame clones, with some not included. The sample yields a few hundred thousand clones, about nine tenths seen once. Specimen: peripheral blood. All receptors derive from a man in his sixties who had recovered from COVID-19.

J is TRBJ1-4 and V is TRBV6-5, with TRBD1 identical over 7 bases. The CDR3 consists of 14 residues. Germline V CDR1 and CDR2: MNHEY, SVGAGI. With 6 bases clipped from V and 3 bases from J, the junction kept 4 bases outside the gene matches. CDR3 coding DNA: TGTGCCAGCAGAACAACAGGGGCTAATGAAAAACTGTTTTTT. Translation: CASRTTGANEKLFF.

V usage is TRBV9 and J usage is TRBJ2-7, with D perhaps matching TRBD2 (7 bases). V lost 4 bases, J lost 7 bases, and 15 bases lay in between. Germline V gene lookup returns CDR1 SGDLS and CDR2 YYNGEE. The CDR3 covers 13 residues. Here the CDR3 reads CASSLHRGAEQYF. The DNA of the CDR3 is TGTGCCAGCAGCCTCCACCGGGGGGCGGAGCAGTACTTC. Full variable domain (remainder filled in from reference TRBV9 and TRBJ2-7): DSGVTQTPKHLITATGQRVTLRCSPRSGDLSVYWYQQSLDQGLQFLIQYYNGEERAKGNILERFSAQQFPDLHSELNLSSLELGDSALYFCASSLHRGAEQYFGPGTRLTVT.

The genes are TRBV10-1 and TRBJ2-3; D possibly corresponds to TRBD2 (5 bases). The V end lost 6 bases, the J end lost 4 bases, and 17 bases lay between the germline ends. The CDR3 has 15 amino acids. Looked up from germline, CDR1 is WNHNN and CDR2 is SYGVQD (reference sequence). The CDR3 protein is CASSEQTISADTQYF. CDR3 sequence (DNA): TGCGCCAGCAGCGAACAGACCATTAGCGCAGATACGCAGTATTTT.

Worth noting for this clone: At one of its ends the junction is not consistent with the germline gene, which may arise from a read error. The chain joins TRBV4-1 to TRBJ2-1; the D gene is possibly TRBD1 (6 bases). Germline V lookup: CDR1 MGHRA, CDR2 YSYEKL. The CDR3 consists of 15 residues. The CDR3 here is CASSQDRPSYNEQFF. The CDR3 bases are TGCGCCAGCAGTCAAGACAGGCCGAGCTACAATGAGCAGTTCTTC.

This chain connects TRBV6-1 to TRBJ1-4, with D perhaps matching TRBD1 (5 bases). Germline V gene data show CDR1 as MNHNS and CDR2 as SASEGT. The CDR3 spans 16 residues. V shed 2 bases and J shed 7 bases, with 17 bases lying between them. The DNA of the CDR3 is TGTGCCAGCAGTGAACAGGGTTGGGCACGAGGTGAAAAACTGTTTTTT. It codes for CASSEQGWARGEKLFF.

CDR3 sequence reads: CASSGAGRTYNEQFF. CDR3 nucleotide sequence: TGCGCCAGCAGTGGGGCGGGACGGACCTACAATGAGCAGTTCTTC. The chain has TRBV10-1 and TRBJ2-1; D possibly corresponds to TRBD2 (6 bases). This CDR3 contains 15 residues. Trimming pared 4 bases from V and 2 bases from J, leaving 12 bases between. Germline loops: CDR1 WNHNN, CDR2 SYGVQD (reference sequence).

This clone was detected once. The CDR3, as DNA: TGTGCCAGTAGCCCGGTAGGGACAGAGAAACAGCGTCCGGGAAACACCATATATTTT. This codes for CASSPVGTEKQRPGNTIYF. V is TRBV19 and J is TRBJ1-3, with TRBD1 matching 7 bases. V lost 6 bases and J lost 4; bases outside the gene matches: 21. Germline V lookup: CDR1 LNHDA, CDR2 SQIVND (reference sequence). The CDR3 covers 19 residues.

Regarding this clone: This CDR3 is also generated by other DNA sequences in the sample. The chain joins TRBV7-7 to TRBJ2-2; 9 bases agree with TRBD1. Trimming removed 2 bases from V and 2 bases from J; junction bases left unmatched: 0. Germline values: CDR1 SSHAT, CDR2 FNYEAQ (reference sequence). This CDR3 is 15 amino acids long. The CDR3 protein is CASSLTGGNTGELFF. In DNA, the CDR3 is TGTGCCAGCAGCTTAACAGGGGGCAACACCGGGGAGCTGTTTTTT. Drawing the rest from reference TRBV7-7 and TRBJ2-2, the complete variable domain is GAGVSQSPRYKVTKRGQDVTLRCDPISSHATLYWYQQALGQGPEFLTYFNYEAQPDKSGLPSDRFSAERPEGSISTLTIQRTEQRDSAMYRCASSLTGGNTGELFFGEGSRLTVL.

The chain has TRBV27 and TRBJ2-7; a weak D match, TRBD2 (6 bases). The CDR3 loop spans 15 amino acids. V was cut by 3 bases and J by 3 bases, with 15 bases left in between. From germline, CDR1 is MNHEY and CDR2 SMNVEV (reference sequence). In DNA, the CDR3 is TGTGCCAGCAGTTTGGGGGGTCCAGGACTCTACGAGCAGTACTTC. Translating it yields CASSLGGPGLYEQYF.

This CDR3 reads CASSFGERGRDEQFF. DNA of the CDR3: TGTGCCAGCAGTTTTGGGGAGCGGGGAAGGGATGAGCAGTTCTTC. The chain carries TRBV9 and TRBJ2-1; TRBD2 agrees at 7 bases. The CDR3 length is 15 residues. J lost 8 bases, V lost 5 bases, and 13 bases had no gene match. CDR1 and CDR2 (germline): SGDLS, YYNGEE.

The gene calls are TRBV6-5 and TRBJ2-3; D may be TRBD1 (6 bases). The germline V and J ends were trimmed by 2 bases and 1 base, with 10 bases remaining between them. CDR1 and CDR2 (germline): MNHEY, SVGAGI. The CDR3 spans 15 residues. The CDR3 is CASSYRPGGTDTQYF. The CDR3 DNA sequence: TGTGCCAGCAGTTACCGTCCAGGGGGCACAGATACGCAGTATTTT.

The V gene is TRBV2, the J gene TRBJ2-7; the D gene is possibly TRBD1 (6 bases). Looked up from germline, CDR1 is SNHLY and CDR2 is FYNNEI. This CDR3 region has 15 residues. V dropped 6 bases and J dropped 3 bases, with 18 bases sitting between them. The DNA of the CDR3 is TGTGCCAGCAGGGCTCTGCTCGGACAGAGCTACGAGCAGTACTTC. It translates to CASRALLGQSYEQYF.

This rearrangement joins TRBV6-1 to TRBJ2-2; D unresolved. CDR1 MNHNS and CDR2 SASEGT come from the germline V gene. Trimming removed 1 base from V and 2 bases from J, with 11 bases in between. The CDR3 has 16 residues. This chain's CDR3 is CASSEVLGANTGELFF. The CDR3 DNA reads TGTGCCAGCAGTGAAGTCCTTGGAGCTAACACCGGGGAGCTGTTTTTT.

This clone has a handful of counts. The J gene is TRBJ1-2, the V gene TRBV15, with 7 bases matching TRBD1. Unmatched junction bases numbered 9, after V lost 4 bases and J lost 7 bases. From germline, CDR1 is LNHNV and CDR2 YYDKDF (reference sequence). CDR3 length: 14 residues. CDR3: CATSTRQGRSGYTF. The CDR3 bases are TGTGCCACCAGCACAAGACAGGGAAGAAGTGGCTACACCTTC.

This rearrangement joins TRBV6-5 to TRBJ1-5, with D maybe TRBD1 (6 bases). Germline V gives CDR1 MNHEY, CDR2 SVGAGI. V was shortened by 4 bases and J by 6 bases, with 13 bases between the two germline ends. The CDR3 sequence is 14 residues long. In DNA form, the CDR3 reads TGTGCCAGCAGTTGGGACACCAGCGGTCAGCCCCAGCATTTT. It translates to CASSWDTSGQPQHF.

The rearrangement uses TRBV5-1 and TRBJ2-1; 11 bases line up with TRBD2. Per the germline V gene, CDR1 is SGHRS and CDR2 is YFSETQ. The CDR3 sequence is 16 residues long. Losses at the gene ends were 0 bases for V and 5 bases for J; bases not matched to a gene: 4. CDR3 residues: CASSLDTSGGHNEQFF. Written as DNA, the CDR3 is TGCGCCAGCAGCTTGGATACTAGCGGGGGCCACAATGAGCAGTTCTTC.

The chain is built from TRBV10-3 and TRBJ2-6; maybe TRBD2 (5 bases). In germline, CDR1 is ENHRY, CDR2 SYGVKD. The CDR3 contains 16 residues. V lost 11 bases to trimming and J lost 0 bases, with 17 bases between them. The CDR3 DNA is TGTGCCTCCGGACTTGGAGGAGTCTCTGGGGCCAACGTCCTGACTTTC. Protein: CASGLGGVSGANVLTF.